The entry that follows covers one T cell receptor beta chain sequence. Its antigen is currently unknown. TCRdb keeps only in-frame clones here, not all; method: immunoSEQ multiplex PCR. This sample has 150,000 to 180,000 clones; more than 70% occur once, and the top ten carry less than 2.5%. This CDR3 comprises 14 residues. Germline CDR1 is SQVTM and CDR2 is ANQGSEA. V gave up 4 bases and J gave up 2 bases, with 14 bases separating them. This sample is part of a study of cytomegalovirus exposure and HLA in healthy donors. Study results and caveats: There were under 200 TCR beta chains listed as cytomegalovirus-associated.

Source material: PBMCs. The receptor was derived from a human donor in good health. The chain uses TRBV29-1 and TRBJ1-2; possible D gene TRBD1, 5 bases. The CDR3 region has the DNA TGCAGCGTTGTTCTTAAAAGGGGCAACTATGGCTACACCTTC. Its protein is CSVVLKRGNYGYTF.